The source of this T cell receptor (beta chain) is a study of blood T cell repertoires in COVID-19. The germline V gene encodes CDR1 DFQATT and CDR2 SNEGSKA (reference sequence). The V end lost 3 bases, the J end lost 7 bases, and 19 bases lay between the germline ends. This CDR3 has 15 amino acids. Original handling: The authors estimated nucleated cell counts from reference gene primer amplification. Sequencing was performed with immunoSEQ multiplex PCR; in TCRdb, only in-frame clones are kept and a portion is missing. The V and J calls and clone size are taken from that table; D and trimming were inferred from the DNA. The sample carries about 190,000 clones, 85% to 90% recorded once.

This TCR was sampled from a middle-aged man with acute or convalescent COVID-19. What was sequenced was peripheral blood. V gene TRBV20-1 combines with J gene TRBJ2-1, with a tentative D call TRBD2 (5 bases). The CDR3 region has the DNA TGCAGTGCTAGTGGAACGGTCGTCAGAGGGAATGAGCAGTTCTTC. Amino acids: CSASGTVVRGNEQFF.